The clone carrying this T cell receptor (beta chain) was seen more than once but under ten times. Its antigen is still unknown. The record originates from a study of response to subunit inactivated influenza vaccine. General study results and limits: Authors suggested each seasonal influenza vaccination recruits few new T cells.

In TCRdb, the RT-PCR reads were re-called with MiXCR into one record per CDR3 protein. In the table there are 450,000 to 500,000 distinct CDR3 sequences, roughly 11% of which are singletons. The CDR3 consists of 12 residues. V was pared by 2 bases and J by 3 bases, with 4 bases between. The germline V gene encodes CDR1 SNHLY and CDR2 FYNNEI. The origin of this receptor is a man aged 45-65 years who received an inactivated influenza vaccine. The chain carries TRBV2 and TRBJ1-2; no clear D. Sequencing used PBMCs from blood, obtained 45 days after vaccination. CDR3 nucleotides: TGTGCCAGCAGTGAATCTTACTATGGCTACACCTTC. Amino acids: CASSESYYGYTF.